Described below is a single TCR beta chain sequence and its context. These data originate in a study of blood T cell repertoires in COVID-19. The wider study: Acute and convalescent COVID-19 specimens originated in the United States, Italy and Spain.

The CDR3 extends over 12 amino acids. CDR1 is MDHEN and CDR2 is SYDVKM in the germline V gene. The ends were cut back, 7 bases at V and 7 bases at J, with 14 bases in the middle. Clones were read by immunoSEQ multiplex PCR, and TCRdb kept only the in-frame ones, dropping some. The table lists approximately 230,000 clones, about nine tenths of them singletons. The chain couples TRBV28 to TRBJ2-7; D is uncertain. The sequencing sample was made of PBMCs or T cells enriched from blood (not recorded which). The TCR comes from a woman between 25 and 40 years old with acute COVID-19. This chain's CDR3 is CASNHRAREQYF. Written as DNA, the CDR3 is TGTGCCAGCAATCATAGAGCTCGGGAGCAGTACTTC.